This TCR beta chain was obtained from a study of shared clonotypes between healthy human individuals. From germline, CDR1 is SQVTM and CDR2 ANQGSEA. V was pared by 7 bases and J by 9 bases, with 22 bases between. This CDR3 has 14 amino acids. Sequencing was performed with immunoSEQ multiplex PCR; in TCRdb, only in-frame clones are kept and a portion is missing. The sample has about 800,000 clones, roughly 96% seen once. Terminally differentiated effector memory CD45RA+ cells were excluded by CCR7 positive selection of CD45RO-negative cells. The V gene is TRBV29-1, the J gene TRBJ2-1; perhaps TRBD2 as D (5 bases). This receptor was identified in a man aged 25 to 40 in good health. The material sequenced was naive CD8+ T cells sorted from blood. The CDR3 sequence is CSALGGPRSLEQFF. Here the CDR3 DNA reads TGCAGCGCCCTAGGAGGTCCTCGGTCTCTTGAGCAGTTCTTC.